The rows below give T cell receptor beta chains drawn from one sample of a study of blood T cell repertoires in COVID-19. Data came from immunoSEQ multiplex PCR; TCRdb stores just in-frame clones and leaves some out. This sample has about 310,000 clones, with nearly 90% found just once. Input material: peripheral blood. All receptors derive from a woman aged 40 to 55 with COVID-19, enrolled during active disease. Both conserved end residues are part of each CDR3. Each record gives: CDR3 length, J gene, V gene, CDR3 protein.

16 TRBJ1-5 TRBV6-6 CASSYRTGGESQPQHF
16 TRBJ1-2 TRBV7-9 CASSLAETGGGGGYTF
20 TRBJ2-6 TRBV4-1 CASSQDLGRLAYSGANVLTF
13 TRBJ1-2 TRBV28 CASSSGIGYGYTF
15 TRBJ2-2 TRBV6-5 CASTEGGGVTGELFF
11 TRBJ2-2 TRBV20-1 CSAVLRGELFF
13 TRBJ2-2 TRBV5-4 CASSPPGTGELFF
14 TRBJ2-5 TRBV20-1 CSASLSGGAETQYF
14 TRBJ1-1 TRBV14 CASSQERGRTEAFF
18 TRBJ2-1 TRBV5-1 CASSLGLGGDRPRDEQFF
16 TRBJ2-3 TRBV7-2 CASSLVGQGHTDTQYF
12 TRBJ1-5 TRBV28 CASSFDRGREHF
15 TRBJ2-3 TRBV28 CASSPLAGVTDTQYF
17 TRBJ2-2 TRBV18 CASSPSHMGQSTGELFF
15 TRBJ2-3 TRBV7-9 CASRHFTGGTDTQYF
16 TRBJ1-5 TRBV18 CASSPPGTGSNQPQHF
15 TRBJ1-2 TRBV5-1 CASSSLGGNSYGYTF
14 TRBJ1-5 TRBV6-5 CASSPGHSNQPQHF
15 TRBJ1-1 TRBV5-1 CASSVAGTGRTEAFF
16 TRBJ1-2 TRBV5-1 CASSLGGLQEVYGYTF
16 TRBJ1-1 TRBV19 CASSIVASTMNTEAFF
15 TRBJ1-1 TRBV7-9 CASRPTDRGNTEAFF